The rows below give T cell receptor beta chains drawn from one sample of a study of OX40 agonist ivuxolimab in advanced cancers. Here immunoSEQ multiplex PCR was the method, and the copy in TCRdb shows in-frame clones only, minus some. The table lists tens of thousands of clones, 80% to 90% of them singletons, with about 6.5% in the top ten. The starting material was CD4+ or CD8+ T cells sorted from blood, obtained in a trial of the OX40 agonist ivuxolimab. The receptors stem from an adult with an advanced solid tumor such as melanoma, head and neck, liver or kidney cancer. Each CDR3 is given with its conserved first and last residue. The D gene is left open where the match is weak. Clone size is not always given. Where it is, it says once, few, many or a class for expanded clones.

size: NA; J: TRBJ1-6; V: TRBV4-2; D: NA; CDR3: CASSQDENLNSPLHF; DNA: TGTGCCAGCAGCCAAGATGAAAACCTTAATTCACCCCTCCACTTT
size: NA; J: TRBJ1-5; V: TRBV28; D: NA; CDR3: CASSVGWLNQPQHF; DNA: TGTGCCAGCAGTGTGGGGTGGCTGAATCAGCCCCAGCATTTT
size: NA; J: TRBJ2-7; V: TRBV30; D: TRBD1; CDR3: CAWSAGQGANEQYF; DNA: TGTGCCTGGAGCGCGGGACAGGGGGCAAACGAGCAGTACTTC
size: NA; J: TRBJ2-5; V: TRBV13; D: NA; CDR3: CASSLLSETQYF; DNA: TGTGCCAGCAGCTTACTGTCGGAGACCCAGTACTTC
size: NA; J: TRBJ1-4; V: TRBV7-9; D: NA; CDR3: CASSDIEVWKLFF; DNA: TGTGCCAGCAGCGATATCGAGGTTTGGAAACTGTTTTTT
size: NA; J: TRBJ1-5; V: TRBV27; D: TRBD1; CDR3: CASSSWTGDYSNQPQHF; DNA: TGTGCCAGCAGCTCCTGGACAGGGGACTATAGCAATCAGCCCCAGCATTTT
size: once; J: TRBJ1-1; V: TRBV4-3; D: NA; CDR3: CASSQDRVSYTEAFF; DNA: TGCGCCAGCAGCCAAGACAGGGTGTCGTACACTGAAGCTTTCTTT
size: NA; J: TRBJ2-4; V: TRBV7-2; D: NA; CDR3: CALTALRTIACPF; DNA: TGTGCCCTTACTGCGCTTAGAACTATTGCCTGCCCTTTC
size: few; J: TRBJ2-5; V: TRBV7-3; D: NA; CDR3: CASSPDFFETQYF; DNA: TGTGCCAGCAGCCCAGATTTTTTCGAGACCCAGTACTTC
size: NA; J: TRBJ2-1; V: TRBV19; D: NA; CDR3: CASSIDWRNEQFF; DNA: TGTGCCAGTAGTATAGATTGGCGGAATGAGCAGTTCTTC
size: NA; J: TRBJ1-1; V: TRBV4-3; D: NA; CDR3: CASSQEVAGKNTEAFF; DNA: TGCGCCAGCAGCCAAGAGGTTGCAGGAAAGAACACTGAAGCTTTCTTT
size: NA; J: TRBJ1-2; V: TRBV28; D: NA; CDR3: CASSTQGGYGYTF; DNA: TGTGCCAGCAGTACGCAGGGAGGCTATGGCTACACCTTC
size: NA; J: TRBJ2-1; V: TRBV7-9; D: NA; CDR3: CASSPQGSYNEQFF; DNA: TGTGCCAGCAGCCCCCAGGGGTCATACAATGAGCAGTTCTTC
size: NA; J: TRBJ1-2; V: TRBV29-1; D: TRBD1; CDR3: CSGREGAPNYGYTF; DNA: TGCAGCGGCCGCGAGGGGGCGCCGAACTATGGCTACACCTTC
size: once; J: TRBJ2-1; V: TRBV27; D: TRBD2; CDR3: CASSSGLAGLGEQFF; DNA: TGTGCCAGCAGTTCGGGACTAGCAGGTCTCGGGGAGCAGTTCTTC